The present entry profiles one TCR beta chain with its context. Its antigen is still unknown. No much larger clonotype is one base removed from it; base qualities were not supplied. Each collaborating institution followed its own protocols to collect whole blood in K2EDTA tubes. For TCRbeta analysis, collaborators shipped samples as frozen whole blood, isolated PBMCs, or DNA extracted from either of those sample types. The immunoSEQ Assay, a bias-controlled multiplex PCR, was used to amplify TCRbeta CDR3 regions from genomic DNA. The study's own analysis went as follows. The number of nucleated cells in each sample was estimated by amplification of reference gene primers within the assay. Sequence reads were collapsed and filtered to measure the absolute abundance of every unique TCRbeta CDR3 rearrangement. For each sample, productive Simpson clonality was calculated as the square root of Simpson's diversity index over productive rearrangements. As stored in TCRdb, this immuneACCESS dataset retains in-frame rearrangements with V and J assigned. A fraction of the clones does not appear; measured against another copy, unresolved V genes explain less than half of the discrepancy, and the remainder lacks a known reason. From that table come the V and J calls and clone size; the DNA was used to work out D and trimming. Here the sample has roughly 63,000 clones; 74% occur a single time. 25% to 30% of the sample lies in the top ten.

This entry is derived from a study of blood T cell repertoires in COVID-19 (dated by TCRdb to between 2020 and 2021). Regarding the study in general: The collaborator samples originated in the United States, Italy and Spain and spanned the acute and convalescent phases of COVID-19. The repertoires were made available in a free public database intended to serve as a resource for research on the immune response to SARS-CoV-2. The samples were drawn from the first 160 participants of the ongoing ImmuneRACE study and from 1,254 subjects provided by 6 global collaborators. HLA class I and class II types, where available, came from metadata supplied by the sample provider rather than from assay-based typing. A de-identified subject ID, COVID-19 status, age in years and sex were almost always included in the sample metadata. The material from the prospective study consisted of cDNA or gDNA derived from T cells, B-cell-depleted T cells, or PBMCs. Deeply sampled blood TCRbeta repertoires from subjects exposed to, actively infected with, or recovered from COVID-19 were included in the dataset.

V is cut by 1 base and J by 6 bases, and the space between the germline ends is 18 bases. CDR1 and CDR2 are read off the germline V gene as LGHNA and YNFKEQ. The CDR3 spans 16 residues, from the cysteine through the phenylalanine. The DNA shown is the 48-base CDR3, in frame from base 1. The full study reports these points: The quantity of clinical and demographic metadata differed by source and by participant and was supplied without curation.

The TCR originated in a woman of 80 years or more with acute or convalescent COVID-19. Sequenced material: peripheral blood. The rearrangement combines TRBV4-2 with TRBJ1-1; matching of 5 bases hints at TRBD1 as the D gene. The DNA reads TGTGCCAGCAGCCAAGGCGGGGGTAGGTACGGGGCTGAAGCTTTCTTT. Its protein is CASSQGGGRYGAEAFF.